One sample yielded the 11 T cell receptor beta chains listed below, sequenced in a study of cytomegalovirus exposure and HLA in healthy donors. This PCR relied on a set of 60 Vbeta primers and 13 Jbeta primers. Sequencing was performed with immunoSEQ multiplex PCR; in TCRdb, only in-frame clones are kept and a portion is missing. The table lists around 94,000 clones, 63% of them singletons. The sample taken for sequencing was PBMCs. Every receptor here comes from a human donor in good health.

The chain recombines TRBV5-1 with TRBJ2-6, with D possibly being TRBD1 (6 bases). This CDR3 comprises 15 residues. Per the germline V gene, CDR1 is SGHRS and CDR2 is YFSETQ. Trimming removed 2 bases from V and 4 bases from J, with 10 bases in between. The CDR3 DNA is TGCGCCAGCAGCTTCAGGGGTCCCGGGGCCAACGTCCTGACTTTC. Translating gives CASSFRGPGANVLTF.

This clone was detected a few times. The same CDR3 is also encoded by other DNA sequences in this sample. The chain recombines TRBV2 with TRBJ1-4; a weak D match, TRBD1 (5 bases). Trimming shortened V by 1 base and J by 5 bases, and 8 bases separated the two germline ends. The CDR3 has 14 residues. CDR1 and CDR2 (germline): SNHLY, FYNNEI. CDR3 amino acids: CASSEGQMNEKLFF. The CDR3, as DNA: TGTGCCAGCAGTGAAGGACAGATGAATGAAAAACTGTTTTTT.

The chain recombines TRBV28 with TRBJ1-3; the D gene is possibly TRBD1 (6 bases). The germline CDR1 and CDR2 sequences are MDHEN and SYDVKM. This CDR3 is built from 15 residues. The V and J ends lost 6 bases and 4 bases respectively, with 16 bases between them. CDR3 loop: CASSRGQTPGNTIYF. CDR3 nucleotides: TGTGCCAGCAGCCGCGGACAGACACCAGGAAACACCATATATTTT.

The chain couples TRBV11-2 to TRBJ1-4; D call uncertain. V was shortened by 0 bases and J by 10 bases, with 12 bases between the two germline ends. Per the germline V gene, CDR1 is SGHAT and CDR2 is FQNNGV. CDR3 length: 14 residues. This CDR3 reads CASSLERLSGKLFF. In nucleotides, the CDR3 is TGTGCCAGCAGCTTAGAAAGGCTTAGCGGAAAACTGTTTTTT.

This clone was seen a single time. The gene calls are TRBV2 and TRBJ2-5, with a possible D match to TRBD2 (6 bases). The CDR3 covers 17 residues. Germline-derived CDR1 and CDR2 are SNHLY and FYNNEI. The germline V and J ends were trimmed by 6 bases and 0 bases, with 20 bases remaining between them. CDR3 nucleotides: TGTGCCAGCAGGGTGGCCCGAGGTAGCGGAAACCAAGAGACCCAGTACTTC. Its protein is CASRVARGSGNQETQYF.

The chain carries TRBV11-2 and TRBJ2-7; D might be TRBD1 (6 bases). The CDR3 loop spans 15 amino acids. V gave up 4 bases and J gave up 6 bases, with 19 bases separating them. Germline V lookup: CDR1 SGHAT, CDR2 FQNNGV. CDR3 sequence reads: CASSSRDRRPSEQYF. The CDR3 nucleotides read TGTGCCAGCAGCTCCAGAGACAGGCGGCCTAGCGAGCAGTACTTC.

This chain uses TRBV5-1 with TRBJ2-3; 8 bases line up with TRBD2. The CDR3 sequence is 14 residues long. The V and J ends lost 5 bases and 3 bases, in that order; junction bases with no gene match: 5. CDR1 and CDR2 from the germline V gene are SGHRS and YFSETQ. CDR3 region: CASRESSGTDTQYF. DNA of the CDR3: TGCGCCAGCAGGGAATCTAGCGGGACAGATACGCAGTATTTT.

The chain combines TRBV10-1 with TRBJ2-1; 8 bases line up with TRBD2. CDR1 and CDR2 (germline): WNHNN, SYGVQD (reference sequence). The junction had 8 bases not matched to a gene; V was cut back by 3 bases and J by 4 bases. The CDR3 contains 16 residues. CDR3 amino acids: CASSESGRGPYNEQFF. Here the CDR3 DNA reads TGCGCCAGCAGTGAAAGCGGGAGAGGCCCTTACAATGAGCAGTTCTTC.

The rearrangement links TRBV7-9 to TRBJ2-3; TRBD2 aligns across 13 bases. This CDR3 has 14 residues. From germline, CDR1 is SEHNR and CDR2 FQNEAQ (reference sequence). The V segment lost 8 bases and the J segment 2 bases; nucleotides outside the gene matches: 1. CDR3 DNA sequence: TGTGCCAGCGGGACTAGCGGGAACACAGATACGCAGTATTTT. Translation gives CASGTSGNTDTQYF.

This chain uses TRBV4-1 with TRBJ2-5; perhaps TRBD1 as D (6 bases). The end of the DNA fits TRBJ2-7 better, so the J call may be wrong. CDR3 length: 13 residues. Germline CDR1 MGHRA, CDR2 YSYEKL. The CDR3 DNA follows: TGCGCCAGCAGCAACGGAGTAGGGGGCGAGCAGTACTTC. This encodes CASSNGVGGEQYF.

V gene TRBV2 combines with J gene TRBJ2-4; D possibly corresponds to TRBD1 (6 bases). The CDR3 consists of 15 residues. V was cut by 5 bases and J by 1 base, with 12 bases left in between. CDR1 is SNHLY and CDR2 is FYNNEI in the germline V gene. CDR3 amino acids: CASSSQGTAKNIQYF. CDR3 nucleotides: TGTGCCAGCAGTTCACAGGGAACTGCCAAAAACATTCAGTACTTC.